This T cell receptor beta chain was sequenced in a study of post-analysis software for immune sequencing data. About the research overall: Secondary progressive, relapsing-remitting and progressive-relapsing multiple sclerosis were among the included disease courses. Points from the study as a whole: Under the F measure, samples that were prepared in one batch clustered strongly together. Multiple sclerosis patients showed significantly lower normalized Chao1 diversity than controls did. There were four or five TRBV segments more frequent in patients than controls, and TRBV5-6, TRBV5-1 and TRBV20-1 were among them.

Details on this clonotype: As yet, its antigen is unknown.

Presence of unique molecular identifiers characterized the TCR beta cDNA libraries. Some 500,000 cDNA molecules were obtained per 1 to 10 million input T cells. TCRdb re-called the PCR reads through MiXCR, storing one row per CDR3 protein. This table holds hundreds of thousands of distinct CDR3 sequences, over 35% found once. V shed 0 bases and J 15 bases; nucleotides not matched to a gene: 1. CDR3 length: 11 residues. Germline-derived CDR1 and CDR2 are SGHRS and YFSETQ. The chain couples TRBV5-1 to TRBJ2-1; TRBD1 agrees at 9 bases. The TCR comes from a girl aged 5 to 17 with multiple sclerosis. Material for sequencing was blood. The CDR3 DNA is TGCGCCAGCAGCTTGGACAGGGGGCCGTTCTTC. Encoded protein: CASSLDRGPFF. The full variable domain, its missing parts supplied by reference TRBV5-1 and TRBJ2-1, is KAGVTQTPRYLIKTRGQQVTLSCSPISGHRSVSWYQQTPGQGLQFLFEYFSETQRNKGNFPGRFSGRQFSNSRSEMNVSTLELGDSALYLCASSLDRGPFFGPGTRLTVL.